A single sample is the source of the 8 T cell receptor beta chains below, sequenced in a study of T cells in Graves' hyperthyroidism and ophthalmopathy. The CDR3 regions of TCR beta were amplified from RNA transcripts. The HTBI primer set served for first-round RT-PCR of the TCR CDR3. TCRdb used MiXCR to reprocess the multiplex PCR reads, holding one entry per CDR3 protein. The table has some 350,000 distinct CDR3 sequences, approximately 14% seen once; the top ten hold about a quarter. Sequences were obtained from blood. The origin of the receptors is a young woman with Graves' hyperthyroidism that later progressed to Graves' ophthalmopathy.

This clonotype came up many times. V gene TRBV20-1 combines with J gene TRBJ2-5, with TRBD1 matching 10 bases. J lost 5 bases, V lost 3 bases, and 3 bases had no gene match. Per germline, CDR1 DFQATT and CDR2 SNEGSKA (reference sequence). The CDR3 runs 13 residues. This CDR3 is CSARKDRGETQYF. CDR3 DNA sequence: TGCAGTGCTAGGAAGGACAGGGGGGAGACCCAGTACTTC.

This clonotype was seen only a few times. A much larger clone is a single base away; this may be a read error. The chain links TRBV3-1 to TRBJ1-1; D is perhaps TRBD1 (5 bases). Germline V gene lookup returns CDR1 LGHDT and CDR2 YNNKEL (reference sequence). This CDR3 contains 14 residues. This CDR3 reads CTSSQVSGSTEAFF. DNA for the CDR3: TGTACCAGCAGCCAAGTGTCAGGGAGTACTGAAGCTTTCTTT.

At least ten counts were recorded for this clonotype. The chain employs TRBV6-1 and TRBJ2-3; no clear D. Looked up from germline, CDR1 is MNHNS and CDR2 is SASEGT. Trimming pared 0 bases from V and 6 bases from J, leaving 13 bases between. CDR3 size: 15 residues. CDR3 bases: TGTGCCAGCAGTGAAGCGGGGATAGTTGCCGATACGCAGTATTTT. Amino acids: CASSEAGIVADTQYF.

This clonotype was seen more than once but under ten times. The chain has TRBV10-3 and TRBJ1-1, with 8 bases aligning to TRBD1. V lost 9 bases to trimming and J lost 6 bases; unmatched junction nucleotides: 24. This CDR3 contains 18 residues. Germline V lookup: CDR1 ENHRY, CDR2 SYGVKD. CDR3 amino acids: CAIRENPWTGPGGPEAFF. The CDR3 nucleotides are TGTGCCATTCGCGAGAACCCATGGACAGGGCCGGGGGGTCCTGAAGCTTTCTTT.

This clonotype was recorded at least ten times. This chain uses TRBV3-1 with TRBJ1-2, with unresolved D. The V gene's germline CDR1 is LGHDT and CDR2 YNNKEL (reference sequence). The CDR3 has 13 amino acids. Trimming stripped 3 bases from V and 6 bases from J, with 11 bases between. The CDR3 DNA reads TGTGCCAGCAGCCAGGGGAAAATCGATGGCTACACCTTC. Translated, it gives CASSQGKIDGYTF.

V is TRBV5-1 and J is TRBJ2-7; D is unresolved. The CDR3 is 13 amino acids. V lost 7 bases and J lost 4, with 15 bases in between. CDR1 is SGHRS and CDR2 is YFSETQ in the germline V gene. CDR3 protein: CASGRGPRYEQYF. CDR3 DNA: TGCGCCAGCGGACGAGGTCCCCGATACGAGCAGTACTTC.

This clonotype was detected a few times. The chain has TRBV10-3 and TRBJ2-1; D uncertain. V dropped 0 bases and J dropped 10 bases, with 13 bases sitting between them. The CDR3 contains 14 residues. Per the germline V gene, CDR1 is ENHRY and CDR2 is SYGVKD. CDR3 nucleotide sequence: TGTGCCATCAGTGAGTCCGCGGTAGCCGGGGAGCAGTTCTTC. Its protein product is CAISESAVAGEQFF.

CDR3 nucleotide sequence: TGTGCCAGCACCGGACTAGCGGGAGGCAAAAACATTCAGTACTTC. Translation gives CASTGLAGGKNIQYF. The V and J genes are TRBV2 and TRBJ2-4; 14 positions agree with TRBD2. V lost 7 bases, J lost 3 bases, and 2 bases stayed unmatched. This CDR3 region has 15 residues. Germline CDR1 and CDR2: SNHLY and FYNNEI.